This TCR beta chain was identified during a study of control samples from healthy donors and cancer patients. The method was immunoSEQ multiplex PCR; TCRdb's version includes in-frame clones alone and lacks a portion of them. Found here are roughly 200,000 clones, approximately 95% of them singletons; the top ten hold over 1.1%. Trimming shortened V by 3 bases and J by 11 bases, and 13 bases separated the two germline ends. There are 13 residues in the CDR3. Germline assignment: CDR1 KGHDR and CDR2 SFDVKD. Sequencing was carried out using blood. The source is a man between 18 and 29 years old in good health. The chain has TRBV24-1 and TRBJ2-1; tentative D call: TRBD1 (6 bases). The CDR3 reads CATSDPLTGKQFF. The CDR3 nucleotides are TGTGCCACCAGTGATCCGCTTACAGGGAAGCAGTTCTTC.